This T cell receptor beta chain comes out of a study of blood T cell repertoires in COVID-19. About the study: In each case, the material was cDNA or gDNA derived from T cells, B-cell-depleted T cells, or PBMCs.

Trimming removed 4 bases at V and 5 bases at J, with 20 bases between. The CDR3 covers 16 residues. Germline V gene sequence: CDR1 LGHDT, CDR2 YNNKEL (reference sequence). Measured with immunoSEQ multiplex PCR; TCRdb has only the in-frame clones, and not every one. The data hold 300,000 or so clones, with around 90% observed a single time. The chain employs TRBV3-1 (or the pseudogene TRBV3-2) and TRBJ2-5; TRBD2 is a possible D gene (5 bases). The sequenced sample consisted of peripheral blood. This sequence originates from a woman in her thirties or forties with acute or convalescent COVID-19. Here the CDR3 reads CASSPYPGPPGETQYF. The CDR3 coding sequence is TGTGCCAGCAGCCCCTACCCCGGACCTCCGGGGGAGACCCAGTACTTC.